This record covers a single T cell receptor (beta chain). The antigen is unknown. Both 60 Vbeta primers and 13 Jbeta primers went into the PCR. TCRdb's copy holds only in-frame clones and misses some; the assay was immunoSEQ multiplex PCR. The data contain approximately 200,000 clones, about 80% of them singletons. Trimming took off 4 bases at V and 0 bases at J, with 14 bases between the two ends. There are 16 residues in the CDR3. Germline V gene lookup returns CDR1 SGHVS and CDR2 FNYEAQ. The entry originates in a study of cytomegalovirus exposure and HLA in healthy donors. Study-wide context: From 150 million to 200 million T cells, an earlier analysis saw approximately 110 million unique TCR beta sequences. Points from the study as a whole: 87-base-pair reads could not separate some V segments, including TRBV6-2 and TRBV6-3. In a later analysis, at a false discovery rate of 0.05, about 17,000 TCR beta sequences matched HLA alleles. V- and J-gene trimming in TCR beta was tied to a missense DCLRE1C variant by an analysis performed later.

This clonotype was sampled from a girl aged 5-17 years in good health and CMV-seronegative. Input material: PBMCs. This chain uses TRBV7-6 with TRBJ2-3, with D possibly matching TRBD2 (5 bases). CDR3 coding DNA: TGTGCCAGCAGCTCCAGACTATCCCCTAGCACAGATACGCAGTATTTT. This translates into CASSSRLSPSTDTQYF.